This T cell receptor beta chain was sequenced during a study of beta chain features in type 1 diabetes. The CDR3 has 14 amino acids. The trim removed 2 bases at V and 4 bases at J, leaving 3 bases unmatched. The germline gives CDR1 MNHEY, CDR2 SVGAGI. The investigators reverse transcribed all of the isolated RNA, so they sequenced expressed TCRB transcripts. The data were produced by immunoSEQ multiplex PCR, yet TCRdb's version contains in-frame clones alone and is incomplete. Of 850,000 to 900,000 clones in the sample, 15% to 20% are singletons; the top ten hold about 0.02%. The sample taken for sequencing was naive CD4+ T cells from blood. The TCR originated in a woman between 18 and 29 years old in good health. This chain uses TRBV6-5 with TRBJ2-5; 8 nucleotides line up with TRBD2. The CDR3 loop is CASSYTTSGETQYF. DNA for the CDR3: TGTGCCAGCAGTTACACAACTAGCGGAGAGACCCAGTACTTC.